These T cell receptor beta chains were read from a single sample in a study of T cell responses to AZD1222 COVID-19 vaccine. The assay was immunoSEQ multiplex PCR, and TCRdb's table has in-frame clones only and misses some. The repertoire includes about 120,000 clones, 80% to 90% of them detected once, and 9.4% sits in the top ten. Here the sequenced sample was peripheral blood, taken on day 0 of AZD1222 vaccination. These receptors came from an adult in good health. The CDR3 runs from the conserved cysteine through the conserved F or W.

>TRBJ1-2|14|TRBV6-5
CASSYRGLGYGYTF
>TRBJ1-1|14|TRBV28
CASSFSGEHTEAFF
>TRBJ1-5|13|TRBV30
CAWSGTGNQPQHF
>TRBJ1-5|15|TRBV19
CASSLTTGSNQPQHF
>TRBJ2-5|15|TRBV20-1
CSASSYAAGAETQYF
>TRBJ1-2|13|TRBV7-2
CASSLKEVGGYTF
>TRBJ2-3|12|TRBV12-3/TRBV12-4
CASQSAVDTQYF
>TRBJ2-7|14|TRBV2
CASGQKTGAYEQYF
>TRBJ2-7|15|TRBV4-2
CASSQEAARTYEQYF
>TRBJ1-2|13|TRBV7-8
CASSSQSNYGYTF
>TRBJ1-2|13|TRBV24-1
CATSDLRGYGYTF
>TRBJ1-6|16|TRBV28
CASSLRQDSYNSPLHF
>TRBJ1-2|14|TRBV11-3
CASSPRQGLRGYTF
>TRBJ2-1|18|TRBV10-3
CAISESGLVRAAHNEQFF
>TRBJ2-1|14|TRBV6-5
CASSPGQPNGEQFF
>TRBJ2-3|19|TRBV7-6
CASSLDGRIAGGGADTQYF
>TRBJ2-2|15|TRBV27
CASSGQGSPTGELFF
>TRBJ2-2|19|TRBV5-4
CASSSVGLAGAQAAGELFF
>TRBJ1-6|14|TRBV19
CASSITRVGSPLHF
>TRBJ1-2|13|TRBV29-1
CSVAQGRWDGYTF
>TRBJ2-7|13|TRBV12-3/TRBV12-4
CASSLDSYYEQYF
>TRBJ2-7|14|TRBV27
CASSLTREGDEQYF
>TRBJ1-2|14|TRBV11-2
CASSLTPEAYGYTF
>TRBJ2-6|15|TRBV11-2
CASSSFLSGANVLTF
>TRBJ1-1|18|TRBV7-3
CASSLTGQPKTMNTEAFF
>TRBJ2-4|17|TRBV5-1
CASSLVPGVGAKNIQYF
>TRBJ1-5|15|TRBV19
CASSARGRLNQPQHF
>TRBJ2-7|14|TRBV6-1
CASSESVRDYEQYF
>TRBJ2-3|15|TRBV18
CASSSASGSTDTQYF
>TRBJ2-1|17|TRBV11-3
CASSLDRRGEVRGEQFF
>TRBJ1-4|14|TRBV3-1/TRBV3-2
CASAVGGSNEKLFF
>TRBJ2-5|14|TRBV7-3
CASSSTGRSETQYF
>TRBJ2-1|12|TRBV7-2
CASTGGLAGGVF
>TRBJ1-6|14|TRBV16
CASSLDSLNSPLHF
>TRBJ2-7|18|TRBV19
CASSIARTSGRISYEQYF
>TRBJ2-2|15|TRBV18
CASSPPSGYTGELFF